This T cell receptor beta chain was documented in a study of T cell responses to AZD1222 COVID-19 vaccine. Overall study results and limits: The breadth and depth of Spike-specific TCRs increased once two AZD1222 doses had been given.

Here immunoSEQ multiplex PCR was the method, and the copy in TCRdb shows in-frame clones only, minus some. The data contain more than 110,000 clones, around 93% of them singletons. Remarks on this clone: Its antigen is as yet unknown.

The junction had 3 bases not matched to a gene; V was cut back by 5 bases and J by 2 bases. Per the germline V gene, CDR1 is SGHRS and CDR2 is YFSETQ. This CDR3 comprises 13 residues. This specimen consisted of peripheral blood, obtained 28 days after the second AZD1222 dose. The sequence was obtained from an adult who received the AZD1222 COVID-19 vaccine. The V call is TRBV5-1, the J call TRBJ2-5, with 7 positions matching TRBD1. CDR3 amino acids: CASRRDRQETQYF. The DNA of the CDR3 is TGCGCCAGCAGACGGGACAGACAAGAGACCCAGTACTTC.